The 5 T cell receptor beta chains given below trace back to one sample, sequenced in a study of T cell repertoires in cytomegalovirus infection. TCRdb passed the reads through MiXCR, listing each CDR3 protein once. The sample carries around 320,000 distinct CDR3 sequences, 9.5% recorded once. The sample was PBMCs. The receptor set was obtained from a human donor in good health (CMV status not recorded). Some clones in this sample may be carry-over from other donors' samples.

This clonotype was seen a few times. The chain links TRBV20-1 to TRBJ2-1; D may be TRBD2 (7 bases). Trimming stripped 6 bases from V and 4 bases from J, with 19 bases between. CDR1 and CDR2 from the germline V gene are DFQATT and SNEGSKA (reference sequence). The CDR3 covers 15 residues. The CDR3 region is CSAPEGRGSYNEQFF. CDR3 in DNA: TGCAGTGCACCGGAAGGGAGGGGGTCTTACAATGAGCAGTTCTTC.

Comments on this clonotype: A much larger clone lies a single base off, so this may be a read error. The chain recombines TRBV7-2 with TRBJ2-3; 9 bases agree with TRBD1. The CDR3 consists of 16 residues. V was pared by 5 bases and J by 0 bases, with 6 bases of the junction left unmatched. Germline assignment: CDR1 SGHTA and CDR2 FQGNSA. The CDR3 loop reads CASSVRGTGSTDTQYF. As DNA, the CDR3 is TGTGCCAGCAGCGTAAGGGGGACAGGGAGCACAGATACGCAGTATTTT.

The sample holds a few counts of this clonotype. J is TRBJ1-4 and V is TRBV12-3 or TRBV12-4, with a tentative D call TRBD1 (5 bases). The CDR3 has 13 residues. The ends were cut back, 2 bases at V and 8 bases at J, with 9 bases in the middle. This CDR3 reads CASSLPGLEKLFF. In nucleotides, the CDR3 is TGTGCCAGCAGTTTACCAGGGTTGGAAAAACTGTTTTTT.

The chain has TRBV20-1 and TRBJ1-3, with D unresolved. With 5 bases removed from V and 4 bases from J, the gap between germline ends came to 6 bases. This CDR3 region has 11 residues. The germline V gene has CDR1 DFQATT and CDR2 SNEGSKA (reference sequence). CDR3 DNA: TGCAGTGCTCCAAGGGGAAACACCATATATTTT. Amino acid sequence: CSAPRGNTIYF.

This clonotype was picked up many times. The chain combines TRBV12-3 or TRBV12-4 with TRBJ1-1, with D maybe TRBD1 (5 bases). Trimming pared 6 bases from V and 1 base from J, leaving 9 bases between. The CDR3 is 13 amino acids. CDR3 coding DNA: TGTGCCAGCAGACAGGAACAGAACACTGAAGCTTTCTTT. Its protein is CASRQEQNTEAFF.